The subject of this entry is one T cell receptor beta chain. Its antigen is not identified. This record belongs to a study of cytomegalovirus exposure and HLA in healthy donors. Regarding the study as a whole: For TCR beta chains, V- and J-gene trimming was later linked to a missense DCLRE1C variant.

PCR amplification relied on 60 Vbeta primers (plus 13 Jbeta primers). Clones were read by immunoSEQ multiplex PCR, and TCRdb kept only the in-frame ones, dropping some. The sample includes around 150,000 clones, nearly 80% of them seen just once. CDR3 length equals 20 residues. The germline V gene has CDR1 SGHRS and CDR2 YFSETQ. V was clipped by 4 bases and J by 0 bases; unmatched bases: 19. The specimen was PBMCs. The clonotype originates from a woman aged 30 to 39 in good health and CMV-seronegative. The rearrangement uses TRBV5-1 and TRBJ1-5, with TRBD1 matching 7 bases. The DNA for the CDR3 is TGCGCCAGCAGCAAAGGGGAACGGGACAGCAAAAAGGATAGCAATCAGCCCCAGCATTTT. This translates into CASSKGERDSKKDSNQPQHF.